This entry lists 7 T cell receptor beta chains sequenced from one sample in a study of cytomegalovirus exposure and HLA in healthy donors (dated 2017 in TCRdb). The protocol used for the library was the immunoSEQ multiplex PCR assay. For the multiplex PCR, a mixture combining 60 forward primers for TCR Vbeta segments and 13 reverse primers for TCR Jbeta segments was used. TCRdb holds this immuneACCESS table with in-frame rearrangements only. Some clones are missing; in checked studies, unresolved V genes explain under half, and the rest has no known cause. The sample table lists roughly 150,000 clones, about 70% of them with a count of one. In total, the top ten clones hold 3% to 3.5% of the sample. Material for sequencing was PBMCs. The origin of the receptors is a male donor in good health and CMV-seronegative.

The chain recombines TRBV7-2 with TRBJ1-4, with TRBD1 matching over 8 bases. V trimming: 5 bases; J trimming: 8 bases; junction bases outside the gene matches: 10. CDR3 size: 15 residues. CDR1 SGHTA and CDR2 FQGNSA come from the germline V gene. CDR3 loop: CASSPRAGGAEKLFF. CDR3 sequence (DNA): TGTGCCAGCAGCCCGAGGGCAGGGGGCGCGGAAAAACTGTTTTTT.

The rearrangement links TRBV27 to TRBJ2-1; TRBD1 matches at 8 bases. Losses at the gene ends were 6 bases for V and 3 bases for J; bases not matched to a gene: 7. The CDR3 is made up of 15 amino acids. The germline V gene has CDR1 MNHEY and CDR2 SMNVEV (reference sequence). The CDR3 is CASSPRQGIYNEQFF. DNA of the CDR3: TGTGCCAGCAGCCCGAGACAGGGGATCTACAATGAGCAGTTCTTC.

This clone was detected ten times or more. This chain joins TRBV6-4 and TRBJ1-2; 9 bases line up with TRBD1. V gave up 3 bases and J gave up 6 bases; unmatched junction bases: 5. The CDR3 loop spans 14 amino acids. Per the germline V gene, CDR1 is MRHNA and CDR2 is SNTAGT. The CDR3 here is CASSEKGDRDGYTF. The CDR3 bases are TGTGCCAGCAGTGAAAAGGGGGACAGGGATGGCTACACCTTC.

This chain uses TRBV4-1 with TRBJ2-5; 16 nucleotides match TRBD2. CDR3 size: 19 residues. The junction had 9 bases not matched to a gene; V was cut back by 3 bases and J by 2 bases. The germline gives CDR1 MGHRA, CDR2 YSYEKL. The CDR3 nucleotides are TGCGCCAGCAGCCACCCGGGACTAGCGGGGGGGCCGGGACAAGAGACCCAGTACTTC. This gives the protein CASSHPGLAGGPGQETQYF.

In this sample, this clone turned up a few times. The chain combines TRBV5-1 with TRBJ1-1; D might be TRBD1 (6 bases). CDR1 is SGHRS and CDR2 is YFSETQ in the germline V gene. The CDR3 sequence is 16 residues long. V shed 0 bases and J shed 4 bases, with 16 bases lying between them. The DNA for the CDR3 is TGCGCCAGCAGCTTGGAGGGGGTAACGGTGACCACTGAAGCTTTCTTT. Translated, it gives CASSLEGVTVTTEAFF.

This chain uses TRBV28 with TRBJ1-6, with D possibly TRBD1 on 6 matching bases. Trimming removed 5 bases from V and 6 bases from J, with 20 bases in between. CDR1 and CDR2 from the germline V gene are MDHEN and SYDVKM. This CDR3 comprises 17 residues. The CDR3 nucleotides are TGTGCCAGCAGTCCTACCCCTGGGGGCGTGGGTAATTCACCCCTCCACTTT. This gives the protein CASSPTPGGVGNSPLHF.

The chain has TRBV18 and TRBJ2-7; maybe TRBD2 (7 bases). Trimming left V 1 base short and J 6 bases short, with 16 bases between. The CDR3 contains 15 residues. Germline V gives CDR1 KGHSH, CDR2 LQKENI. The CDR3 region is CASSPRQGTTSEQYF. The CDR3 nucleotides are TGTGCCAGCTCACCACGGCAGGGGACTACGAGCGAGCAGTACTTC.